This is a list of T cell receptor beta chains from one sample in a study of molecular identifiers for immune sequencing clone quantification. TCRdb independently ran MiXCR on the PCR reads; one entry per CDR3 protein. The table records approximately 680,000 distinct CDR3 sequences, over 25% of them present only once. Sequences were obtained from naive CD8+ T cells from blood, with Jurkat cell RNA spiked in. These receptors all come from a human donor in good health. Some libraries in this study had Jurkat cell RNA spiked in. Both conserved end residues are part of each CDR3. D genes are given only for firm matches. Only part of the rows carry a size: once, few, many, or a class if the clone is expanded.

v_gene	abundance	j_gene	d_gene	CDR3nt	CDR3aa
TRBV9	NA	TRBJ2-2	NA	TGTGCCAGCAGCGTAGACGTAGGACGGACGAACACCGGGGAGCTGTTTTTT	CASSVDVGRTNTGELFF
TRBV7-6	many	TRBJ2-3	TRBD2	TGTGCCAGCAGCCCCTGGACTAGCGGGTACACAGATACGCAGTATTTT	CASSPWTSGYTDTQYF
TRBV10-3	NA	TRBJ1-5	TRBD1	TGTGCCATCAGTGATAGGACAGGGCATCAGCCCCAGCATTTT	CAISDRTGHQPQHF
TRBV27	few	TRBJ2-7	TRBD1	TGTGCCAGCAGTCACGGGACAGGGACCGAGCAGTACTTC	CASSHGTGTEQYF
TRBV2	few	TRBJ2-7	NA	TGTGCCAGCAGTCCGTCTAGCGCTTCCTACGAGCAGTACTTC	CASSPSSASYEQYF
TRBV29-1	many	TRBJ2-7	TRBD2	TGCAGCGTTGCGGGACTAGACTACGAGCAGTACTTC	CSVAGLDYEQYF
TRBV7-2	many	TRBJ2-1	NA	TGTGCCAGCAGCCCCGGACTGGGGGGTAATGAGCAGTTCTTC	CASSPGLGGNEQFF
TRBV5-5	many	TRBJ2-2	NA	TGTGCCAGCAGGGGAGTCGGGGAGCTGTTTTTT	CASRGVGELFF
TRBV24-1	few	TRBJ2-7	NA	TGTGCCACCAGGTACCAGGTTTACAGCGAGCAGTACTTC	CATRYQVYSEQYF
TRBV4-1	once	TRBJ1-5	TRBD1	TGTGCCAGCAGCCTGGAAGGGGGCATTCAGCCCCAGCATTTT	CASSLEGGIQPQHF
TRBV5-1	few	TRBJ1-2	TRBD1	TGCGCCAGCAGCATAGACAGGGGCGGCTACACCTTC	CASSIDRGGYTF
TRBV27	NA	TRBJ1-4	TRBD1	TGTGCCAGCGGACCGGGACAGGGGGCCGTTAGGGAAAAACTGTTTTTT	CASGPGQGAVREKLFF
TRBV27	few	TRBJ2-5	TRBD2	TGTGCCAGCAGTTTATTAGGGGTAGCGGGGCAAGAGACCCAGTACTTC	CASSLLGVAGQETQYF
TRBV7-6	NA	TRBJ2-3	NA	TGTGCCAGCAGCCCCTGGGACTTTGCTAGCACAGATACGCAGTATTTT	CASSPWDFASTDTQYF
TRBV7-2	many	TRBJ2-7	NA	TGTGCCAGCAGCTTAGGTCGGGGGAACTACGAGCAGTACTTC	CASSLGRGNYEQYF
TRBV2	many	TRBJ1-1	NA	TGTGCCAGCAGTGAATCGGGCAGCCTGAACACTGAAGCTTTCTTT	CASSESGSLNTEAFF
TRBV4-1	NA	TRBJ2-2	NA	TGCGCCAGCAGCCAAGAAACAGCTCGAGGCGGGGAGCTGTTTTTT	CASSQETARGGELFF
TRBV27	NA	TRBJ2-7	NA	TGTGCCAGCAGTTTAGGGAGCGCGGCCGCCTACGAGCAGTACTTC	CASSLGSAAAYEQYF
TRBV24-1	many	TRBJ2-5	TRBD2	TGTGCCACCAGTGATGCTACTAGCGGCCAAGAGACCCAGTACTTC	CATSDATSGQETQYF
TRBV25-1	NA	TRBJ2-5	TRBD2	TGTGCCAGCAGTGAATACCTAGCGGGGCAAGAGACCCAGTACTTC	CASSEYLAGQETQYF
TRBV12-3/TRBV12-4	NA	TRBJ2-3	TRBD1	TGTGCCAGCAGTATACGGACAGGGTTGGATACGCAGTATTTT	CASSIRTGLDTQYF
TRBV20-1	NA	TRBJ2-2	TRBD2	TGCAGTGCTAGAGATCTCGGGGGGGCCCCCTTGACCGGGGAGCTGTTTTTT	CSARDLGGAPLTGELFF
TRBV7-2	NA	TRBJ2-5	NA	TGTGCCAGCAGCTTAGTAACCTGGATCCAGTACTTC	CASSLVTWIQYF
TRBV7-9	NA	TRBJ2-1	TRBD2	TGTGCCAGCAGCTCGAGCGGGAGTAGGCCACATGAGCAGTTCTTC	CASSSSGSRPHEQFF
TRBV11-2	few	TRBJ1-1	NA	TGTGCCAGCAGCTCGGGACACGGCCTCGAAGCTTTCTTT	CASSSGHGLEAFF
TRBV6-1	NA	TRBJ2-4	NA	TGTGCCAGCAGTGAAAGGGGGGCAGGGGAGGCCAAAAACATTCAGTACTTC	CASSERGAGEAKNIQYF
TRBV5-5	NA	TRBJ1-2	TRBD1	TGTGCCAGCAGCGCATACAGGGGCGCCAGCGATGGCTACACCTTC	CASSAYRGASDGYTF
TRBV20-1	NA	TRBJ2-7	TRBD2	TGCAGTGCTAGGGAACTAGCGGGACGTTCCTACGAGCAGTACTTC	CSARELAGRSYEQYF
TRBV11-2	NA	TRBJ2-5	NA	TGTGCCAGCAGCTCGCGTACAGGGAACAAGGAGACCCAGTACTTC	CASSSRTGNKETQYF
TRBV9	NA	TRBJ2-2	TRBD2	TGTGCCAGCAGCGGGTGGGTAGCGGGAGTTACCGGGGAGCTGTTTTTT	CASSGWVAGVTGELFF
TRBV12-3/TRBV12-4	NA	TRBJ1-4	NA	TGTGCCAGCAGGGTCGATCTAGGTGAAAAACTGTTTTTT	CASRVDLGEKLFF
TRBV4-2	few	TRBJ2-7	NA	TGTGCCAGCAGCCTAAACCGGGACAACTACGAGCAGTACTTC	CASSLNRDNYEQYF
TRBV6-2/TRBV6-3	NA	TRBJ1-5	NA	TGTGCCAGCACCCTGGAACAGTATAGCATTCAGCCCCAGCATTTT	CASTLEQYSIQPQHF
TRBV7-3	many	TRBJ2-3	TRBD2	TGTGCCAGCAGCTTAATAGCGGGAGGTTTAACAGATACGCAGTATTTT	CASSLIAGGLTDTQYF
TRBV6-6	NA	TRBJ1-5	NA	TGTGCCAGCGCTACCAGCGTAAGCAATCAGCCCCAGCATTTT	CASATSVSNQPQHF
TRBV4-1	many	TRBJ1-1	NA	TGCGCCAGCAGCCAAAAAGACGGATGGGGTAAGAACACTGAAGCTTTCTTT	CASSQKDGWGKNTEAFF
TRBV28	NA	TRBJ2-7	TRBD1	TGTGCCAGCAGTTCCCCAGACAGGGGGCGCTCCTACGAGCAGTACTTC	CASSSPDRGRSYEQYF
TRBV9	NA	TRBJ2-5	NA	TGTGCCAGCAGCGTGGACTCTGTAGGACTCCGCTTTGAAGAGACCCAGTACTTC	CASSVDSVGLRFEETQYF
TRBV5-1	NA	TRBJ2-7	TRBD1	TGCGCCAGCAACTTGGGACAGGGTTCCGTCTACGAGCAGTACTTC	CASNLGQGSVYEQYF
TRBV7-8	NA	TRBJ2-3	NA	TGTGCCAGCAGCGTCCCGGGACTCAATCGGGATACGCAGTATTTT	CASSVPGLNRDTQYF
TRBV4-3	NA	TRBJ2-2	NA	TGCGCCAGCAGACAGAGTGCTAACACCGGGGAGCTGTTTTTT	CASRQSANTGELFF
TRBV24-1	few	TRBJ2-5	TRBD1	TGTGCCACCAGTGATCGAAAGGGACAGGAAGAGACCCAGTACTTC	CATSDRKGQEETQYF
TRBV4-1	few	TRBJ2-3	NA	TGCGCCAGCAGCCAAGAAGACACGGGTGGCACAGATACGCAGTATTTT	CASSQEDTGGTDTQYF